The rows below give T cell receptor beta chains drawn from one sample of a study of shared clonotypes between healthy human individuals. The data were produced by immunoSEQ multiplex PCR, yet TCRdb's version contains in-frame clones alone and is incomplete. The repertoire includes roughly 500,000 clones, 95% to 97% of them detected once, and approximately 0.06% sits in the top ten. Sequencing used naive CD4+ T cells sorted from blood. These receptors originate from a woman under 40 in good health. The CDR3 runs from the conserved cysteine through the conserved F or W. Fields, in order: CDR3 length, clone size, V gene, D gene, J gene, CDR3 DNA, CDR3 protein. A D gene is named only where the DNA matches it firmly. The size entry is marked missing in some rows and otherwise reads once, few, many or a size class.

CDR3 length: 13
clone size: -
V gene: TRBV7-8
D gene: -
J gene: TRBJ2-7
CDR3 DNA: TGTGCCAGCAGTCGGGAACACACCTACGAGCAGTACTTC
CDR3 protein: CASSREHTYEQYF

CDR3 length: 16
clone size: -
V gene: TRBV4-1
D gene: -
J gene: TRBJ2-5
CDR3 DNA: TGCGCCAGCAGCCAAGTGACAGGAGGAGGCGGAGAGACCCAGTACTTC
CDR3 protein: CASSQVTGGGGETQYF

CDR3 length: 13
clone size: -
V gene: TRBV5-1
D gene: -
J gene: TRBJ1-1
CDR3 DNA: TGCGCCAGCAGCCTACAGGGTAACACTGAAGCTTTCTTT
CDR3 protein: CASSLQGNTEAFF

CDR3 length: 14
clone size: -
V gene: TRBV5-1
D gene: -
J gene: TRBJ2-2
CDR3 DNA: TGCGCCAGCAGCTTGTCGGGGCCGGTCGGGGAGCTGTTTTTT
CDR3 protein: CASSLSGPVGELFF

CDR3 length: 13
clone size: -
V gene: TRBV19
D gene: -
J gene: TRBJ1-5
CDR3 DNA: TGTGCCAGTAGCAGGGTAGTAGGGCAGCCCCAGCATTTT
CDR3 protein: CASSRVVGQPQHF

CDR3 length: 14
clone size: -
V gene: TRBV5-1
D gene: -
J gene: TRBJ2-3
CDR3 DNA: TGCGCCAGCACGGGCGGGACATCCACAGATACGCAGTATTTT
CDR3 protein: CASTGGTSTDTQYF

CDR3 length: 13
clone size: -
V gene: TRBV5-1
D gene: -
J gene: TRBJ2-2
CDR3 DNA: TGCGCCAGCAGCTTGGAGGGCACCGGGGAGCTGTTTTTT
CDR3 protein: CASSLEGTGELFF

CDR3 length: 14
clone size: -
V gene: TRBV18
D gene: TRBD1
J gene: TRBJ2-7
CDR3 DNA: TGTGCCAGCTCACCCGGACAGGGTGCCTACGAGCAGTACTTC
CDR3 protein: CASSPGQGAYEQYF

CDR3 length: 13
clone size: -
V gene: TRBV18
D gene: -
J gene: TRBJ2-5
CDR3 DNA: TGTGCCAGCTCACCACCTTCTCAAGAGACCCAGTACTTC
CDR3 protein: CASSPPSQETQYF

CDR3 length: 15
clone size: -
V gene: TRBV5-5
D gene: TRBD1
J gene: TRBJ1-5
CDR3 DNA: TGTGCCAGCAGCTGGGACAGGGGGCAAGGTCAGCCCCAGCATTTT
CDR3 protein: CASSWDRGQGQPQHF

CDR3 length: 14
clone size: -
V gene: TRBV28
D gene: TRBD1
J gene: TRBJ2-5
CDR3 DNA: TGTGCCAGCAGTTCGACAGGGTCTGGGGAGACCCAGTACTTC
CDR3 protein: CASSSTGSGETQYF

CDR3 length: 13
clone size: -
V gene: TRBV7-8
D gene: -
J gene: TRBJ2-1
CDR3 DNA: TGTGCCAGCAGCTCGGATCTAGACCATGAGCAGTTCTTC
CDR3 protein: CASSSDLDHEQFF

CDR3 length: 14
clone size: few
V gene: TRBV25-1
D gene: -
J gene: TRBJ1-2
CDR3 DNA: TGTGCCAGCAGTGAACGACGGGTAGACTATGGCTACACCTTC
CDR3 protein: CASSERRVDYGYTF

CDR3 length: 14
clone size: -
V gene: TRBV19
D gene: -
J gene: TRBJ1-1
CDR3 DNA: TGTGCCAGTAGTATAGCGGGGGGAAGCACTGAAGCTTTCTTT
CDR3 protein: CASSIAGGSTEAFF

CDR3 length: 16
clone size: -
V gene: TRBV5-3
D gene: -
J gene: TRBJ1-5
CDR3 DNA: TGTGCCAGAAGCTTGAGGGGGGCCCTAAGCAATCAGCCCCAGCATTTT
CDR3 protein: CARSLRGALSNQPQHF

CDR3 length: 18
clone size: -
V gene: TRBV9
D gene: TRBD1
J gene: TRBJ1-4
CDR3 DNA: TGTGCCAGCAGCGTAGGTCGCCAGGGGGCTTCTTTCTGGGAAAAACTGTTTTTT
CDR3 protein: CASSVGRQGASFWEKLFF

CDR3 length: 18
clone size: -
V gene: TRBV4-1
D gene: TRBD2
J gene: TRBJ2-1
CDR3 DNA: TGCGCCAGCAGCCACGGACTAGCGGGAGGGCCCACCTACAATGAGCAGTTCTTC
CDR3 protein: CASSHGLAGGPTYNEQFF

CDR3 length: 14
clone size: few
V gene: TRBV4-2
D gene: -
J gene: TRBJ1-1
CDR3 DNA: TGTGCCAGCAGCCAAGATGTCCAGGGTACTGAAGCTTTCTTT
CDR3 protein: CASSQDVQGTEAFF

CDR3 length: 13
clone size: -
V gene: TRBV5-4
D gene: -
J gene: TRBJ2-7
CDR3 DNA: TGTGCCAGCAGCCAGGGACTCGCCTACGAGCAGTACTTC
CDR3 protein: CASSQGLAYEQYF

CDR3 length: 12
clone size: -
V gene: TRBV7-3
D gene: -
J gene: TRBJ1-5
CDR3 DNA: TGTGCCAGCAGCTTCATCTCATCACCCCAGCATTTT
CDR3 protein: CASSFISSPQHF

CDR3 length: 15
clone size: -
V gene: TRBV7-8
D gene: -
J gene: TRBJ2-7
CDR3 DNA: TGTGCCAGCAGCTTATTCAGGACCGTCTCCTACGAGCAGTACTTC
CDR3 protein: CASSLFRTVSYEQYF

CDR3 length: 16
clone size: once
V gene: TRBV12-5
D gene: -
J gene: TRBJ2-1
CDR3 DNA: TGTGCTAGTGGATCGACAGGCCTAACCCTCCACAATGAGCAGTTCTTC
CDR3 protein: CASGSTGLTLHNEQFF

CDR3 length: 16
clone size: -
V gene: TRBV7-9
D gene: TRBD2
J gene: TRBJ2-1
CDR3 DNA: TGTGCCAGCAGCTTTAAGTGGACTAGCGGATACAATGAGCAGTTCTTC
CDR3 protein: CASSFKWTSGYNEQFF

CDR3 length: 14
clone size: -
V gene: TRBV6-1
D gene: TRBD1
J gene: TRBJ2-1
CDR3 DNA: TGTGCCAGCTCGAAGGGACAGGGGTTGAATGAGCAGTTCTTC
CDR3 protein: CASSKGQGLNEQFF

CDR3 length: 15
clone size: -
V gene: TRBV6-1
D gene: -
J gene: TRBJ1-5
CDR3 DNA: TGTGCCAGCAGTTTCCAGGGTTATAGCAATCAGCCCCAGCATTTT
CDR3 protein: CASSFQGYSNQPQHF

CDR3 length: 14
clone size: -
V gene: TRBV6-6
D gene: -
J gene: TRBJ1-4
CDR3 DNA: TGTGCCAGCAGTTACGCGCGGGATAATGAAAAACTGTTTTTT
CDR3 protein: CASSYARDNEKLFF

CDR3 length: 16
clone size: -
V gene: TRBV25-1
D gene: -
J gene: TRBJ1-4
CDR3 DNA: TGTGCCAGCAGTGACCTGTCCCCTGCAACTAATGAAAAACTGTTTTTT
CDR3 protein: CASSDLSPATNEKLFF

CDR3 length: 15
clone size: -
V gene: TRBV14
D gene: -
J gene: TRBJ2-5
CDR3 DNA: TGTGCCAGCAGCCAAGATTCCGGGAGAAGAGAGACCCAGTACTTC
CDR3 protein: CASSQDSGRRETQYF

CDR3 length: 13
clone size: once
V gene: TRBV2
D gene: -
J gene: TRBJ2-1
CDR3 DNA: TGTGCCAGCAGTGCCCTGCGGAACAATGAGCAGTTCTTC
CDR3 protein: CASSALRNNEQFF

CDR3 length: 14
clone size: -
V gene: TRBV6-5
D gene: -
J gene: TRBJ1-6
CDR3 DNA: TGTGCCAGCAGCCGGAGGTTTGAGGTCGGACCCCTCCACTTT
CDR3 protein: CASSRRFEVGPLHF

CDR3 length: 17
clone size: -
V gene: TRBV7-9
D gene: TRBD1
J gene: TRBJ2-3
CDR3 DNA: TGTGCCAGCAGCCTAGCCTCGGGACAGCTGAAAACAGATACGCAGTATTTT
CDR3 protein: CASSLASGQLKTDTQYF

CDR3 length: 12
clone size: -
V gene: TRBV5-1
D gene: -
J gene: TRBJ1-6
CDR3 DNA: TGCGCCAGCAGCTTGGGTGATTCACCCCTCCACTTT
CDR3 protein: CASSLGDSPLHF

CDR3 length: 15
clone size: -
V gene: TRBV5-1
D gene: -
J gene: TRBJ2-7
CDR3 DNA: TGCGCCAGCAGCTTGGAAGGCGCCCGGGGGTACGAGCAGTACTTC
CDR3 protein: CASSLEGARGYEQYF

CDR3 length: 14
clone size: -
V gene: TRBV15
D gene: -
J gene: TRBJ1-1
CDR3 DNA: TGTGCCACCAGCACTCGGACAACGAACACTGAAGCTTTCTTT
CDR3 protein: CATSTRTTNTEAFF

CDR3 length: 13
clone size: -
V gene: TRBV5-5
D gene: -
J gene: TRBJ1-2
CDR3 DNA: TGTGCCAGCACCCTAATCGGGGTGTTGGTATGGACCTTC
CDR3 protein: CASTLIGVLVWTF

CDR3 length: 14
clone size: -
V gene: TRBV27
D gene: -
J gene: TRBJ2-1
CDR3 DNA: TGTGCCAGCAGTTTAGGGTATGTGGACAATGAGCAGTTCTTC
CDR3 protein: CASSLGYVDNEQFF

CDR3 length: 14
clone size: -
V gene: TRBV10-2
D gene: -
J gene: TRBJ2-7
CDR3 DNA: TGCGCCAGCAGTAAAACCGGGACAAACTACGAGCAGTACTTC
CDR3 protein: CASSKTGTNYEQYF

CDR3 length: 15
clone size: once
V gene: TRBV28
D gene: TRBD1
J gene: TRBJ2-2
CDR3 DNA: TGTGCCAGCAGTGCGGGACAGGGCAGAACCGGGGAGCTGTTTTTT
CDR3 protein: CASSAGQGRTGELFF

CDR3 length: 13
clone size: -
V gene: TRBV27
D gene: TRBD1
J gene: TRBJ1-4
CDR3 DNA: TGTGCCAGCAGTTCGAGACAGGGGGCAAAACTGTTTTTT
CDR3 protein: CASSSRQGAKLFF

CDR3 length: 12
clone size: -
V gene: TRBV6-1
D gene: -
J gene: TRBJ1-2
CDR3 DNA: TGTGCCAGCAGTGATTTGGATTATGGCTACACCTTC
CDR3 protein: CASSDLDYGYTF